A single sample gave rise to the 9 T cell receptor beta chains below, sequenced in a study of cytomegalovirus exposure and HLA in healthy donors. Vbeta (60) and Jbeta (13) primers were used in the PCR. Repertoires were generated with immunoSEQ multiplex PCR, while TCRdb's copy carries only in-frame clones and drops some. The table shows some 150,000 clones, with around 80% occurring only once. Sample: PBMCs. All receptors come from a man aged 35-49 years in good health and CMV-seronegative.

V gene TRBV7-9 combines with J gene TRBJ2-7, with TRBD1 matching over 10 bases. Germline V CDR1 and CDR2: SEHNR, FQNEAQ (reference sequence). Trimming took 3 bases from V and 7 from J; bases not matched to a gene: 6. CDR3 length: 14 residues. The CDR3 reads CASSLTGGWEEQYF. The DNA for the CDR3 is TGTGCCAGCAGCTTGACAGGGGGCTGGGAGGAGCAGTACTTC.

The chain couples TRBV7-9 to TRBJ2-7; 8 positions agree with TRBD2. The CDR3 loop spans 15 amino acids. The junction had 8 bases not matched to a gene; V was cut back by 6 bases and J by 1 base. The V gene's germline CDR1 is SEHNR and CDR2 FQNEAQ (reference sequence). CDR3 amino acids: CASRLGGARSYEQYF. CDR3 bases: TGTGCCAGCAGGCTCGGGGGGGCAAGGTCCTACGAGCAGTACTTC.

This chain joins TRBV2 and TRBJ1-4; D unresolved. The V end lost 4 bases, the J end lost 8 bases, and 11 bases lay between the germline ends. Germline CDR1 is SNHLY and CDR2 is FYNNEI. The CDR3 has 13 amino acids. The CDR3 DNA is TGTGCCAGCAGTGTGAGGTTTGTGGAAAAACTGTTTTTT. Encoded protein: CASSVRFVEKLFF.

Notes on this clone: At one of its ends the junction is not consistent with the germline gene, which may arise from a read error. V usage is TRBV28 and J usage is TRBJ2-4; TRBD1 agrees at 9 bases. This CDR3 is 14 amino acids long. The germline CDR1 and CDR2 sequences are MDHEN and SYDVKM. In DNA, the CDR3 is TGTGCCAGCAGATTATTACAGGGGGCCAACAGTCAGTACTTC. This sequence encodes CASRLLQGANSQYF.

The V and J genes are TRBV4-1 and TRBJ2-1; 7 nucleotides agree with TRBD1. The CDR3 spans 15 residues. The germline V gene encodes CDR1 MGHRA and CDR2 YSYEKL. V gave up 1 base and J gave up 7 bases; unmatched junction bases: 7. CDR3 coding DNA: TGCGCCAGCAGCCAAGTTGCAGGGGGTGATAATGAGCAGTTCTTC. The encoded protein is CASSQVAGGDNEQFF.

The rearrangement uses TRBV28 and TRBJ1-1, with D possibly matching TRBD1 (5 bases). Trimming shortened V by 6 bases and J by 5 bases, and 13 bases separated the two germline ends. Germline CDR1 is MDHEN and CDR2 is SYDVKM. The CDR3 is made up of 13 amino acids. CDR3: CASRGARGTEAFF. CDR3 bases: TGTGCCAGCAGAGGGGCGCGGGGTACTGAAGCTTTCTTT.

The chain carries TRBV7-9 and TRBJ2-7, with 7 bases that match TRBD1. The CDR3 is made up of 15 amino acids. The V and J ends lost 4 bases and 2 bases, in that order; junction bases with no gene match: 8. From germline, CDR1 is SEHNR and CDR2 FQNEAQ (reference sequence). The CDR3 here is CASSSGTDITYEQYF. The DNA of the CDR3 is TGTGCCAGCAGCTCAGGGACAGACATCACCTACGAGCAGTACTTC.

This clone was observed once. The rearrangement uses TRBV7-2 and TRBJ1-2, with 9 bases matching TRBD1. Germline V gene lookup returns CDR1 SGHTA and CDR2 FQGNSA. The CDR3 runs 16 residues. The junction had 16 bases not matched to a gene; V was cut back by 7 bases and J by 7 bases. The CDR3 spells CASTPSPGQGIPGYTF. The CDR3 nucleotides read TGTGCCAGCACCCCCAGCCCGGGACAGGGTATTCCTGGCTACACCTTC.

This rearrangement joins TRBV5-5 to TRBJ2-7; 8 bases fit TRBD2. V lost 5 bases and J lost 8; bases outside the gene matches: 12. Germline lookup yields CDR1 SGHKS and CDR2 YYEKEE (reference sequence). The CDR3 totals 14 residues. CDR3 protein: CASSLRNSGIQQYF. CDR3 nucleotide sequence: TGTGCCAGCAGTCTGAGAAATAGCGGGATACAGCAGTACTTC.